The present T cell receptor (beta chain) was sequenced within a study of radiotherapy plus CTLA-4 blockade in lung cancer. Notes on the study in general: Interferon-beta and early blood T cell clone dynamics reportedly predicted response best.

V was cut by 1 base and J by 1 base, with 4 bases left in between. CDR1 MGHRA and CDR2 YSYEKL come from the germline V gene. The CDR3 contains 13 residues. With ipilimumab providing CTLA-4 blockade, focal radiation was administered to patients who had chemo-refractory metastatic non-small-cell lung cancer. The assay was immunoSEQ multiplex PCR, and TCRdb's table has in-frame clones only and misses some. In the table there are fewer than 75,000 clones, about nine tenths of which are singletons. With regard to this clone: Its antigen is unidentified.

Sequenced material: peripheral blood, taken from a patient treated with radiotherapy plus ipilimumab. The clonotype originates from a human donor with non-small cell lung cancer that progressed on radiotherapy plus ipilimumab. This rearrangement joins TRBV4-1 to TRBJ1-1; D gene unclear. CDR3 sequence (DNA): TGCGCCAGCAGCCAAGGGCGGAACACTGAAGCTTTCTTT. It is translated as CASSQGRNTEAFF.